These 21 T cell receptor beta chains originate from one sample sequenced in a study of blood T cell repertoires in COVID-19. Repertoires were generated with immunoSEQ multiplex PCR, while TCRdb's copy carries only in-frame clones and drops some. The data show some 14,000 clones, roughly 88% seen once. Specimen: peripheral blood. These receptors all come from a human donor in a cohort sampled during active COVID-19.

The gene calls are TRBV6-2 or TRBV6-3 and TRBJ2-4, with no clear D. Germline V CDR1 and CDR2: MNHEY, SVGEGT. V was trimmed by 2 bases and J by 2 bases, leaving 13 bases between them. The CDR3 consists of 16 residues. The CDR3 spells CASSYEPAYTKNIQYF. The CDR3 DNA reads TGTGCCAGCAGTTACGAGCCAGCGTATACCAAAAACATTCAGTACTTC.

The chain uses TRBV5-6 and TRBJ1-5, with a tentative D call TRBD1 (6 bases). CDR1 and CDR2 (germline): SGHDT, YYEEEE. This CDR3 is 15 amino acids long. Trimming removed 0 bases from V and 7 bases from J, with 14 bases in between. Here the CDR3 DNA reads TGTGCCAGCAGCTTGGGAGGACAGCAAGGGCAGCCCCAGCATTTT. It yields the protein CASSLGGQQGQPQHF.

This chain uses TRBV7-9 with TRBJ1-5; D is ambiguous. V was trimmed by 2 bases and J by 1 base, leaving 3 bases between them. The germline gives CDR1 SEHNR, CDR2 FQNEAQ (reference sequence). The CDR3 covers 13 residues. CDR3 protein: CASSLLSNQPQHF. Here the CDR3 DNA reads TGTGCCAGCAGCTTACTCAGCAATCAGCCCCAGCATTTT.

This sequence joins TRBV5-4 and TRBJ2-2; 9 bases fit TRBD1. Losses at the gene ends were 3 bases for V and 4 bases for J; bases not matched to a gene: 4. Germline lookup yields CDR1 SGHNT and CDR2 YYREEE (reference sequence). The CDR3 length is 15 residues. Here the CDR3 reads CASSSGTGFTGELFF. CDR3 DNA: TGTGCCAGCAGCTCCGGGACAGGGTTCACCGGGGAGCTGTTTTTT.

J is TRBJ1-3 and V is TRBV3-1 (or the pseudogene TRBV3-2), with D unresolved. This CDR3 comprises 16 residues. Trimming removed 0 bases from V and 0 bases from J, with 9 bases in between. In germline, CDR1 is LGHDT, CDR2 YNNKEL (reference sequence). CDR3 DNA sequence: TGTGCCAGCAGCCAAGAAATCGCGGGCTCTGGAAACACCATATATTTT. Its translation: CASSQEIAGSGNTIYF.

This rearrangement joins TRBV11-3 to TRBJ1-4; D might be TRBD1 (6 bases). This CDR3 region has 13 residues. V was pared by 6 bases and J by 7 bases, with 12 bases between. Germline V gene data show CDR1 as SGHNT and CDR2 as YENEEA. The CDR3, as DNA: TGTGCCAGCAGTCGGACAGTGGGTGAAAAACTGTTTTTT. Residues: CASSRTVGEKLFF.

This sequence joins TRBV5-6 and TRBJ1-2, with a weak D call TRBD1 (5 bases). CDR3 length: 18 amino acids. Germline V gives CDR1 SGHDT, CDR2 YYEEEE. Trimming removed 4 bases at V and 0 bases at J, with 22 bases between. The CDR3 is CASSKGPAGQRANYGYTF. The CDR3 nucleotides are TGTGCCAGCAGCAAAGGCCCGGCAGGGCAGAGAGCTAACTATGGCTACACCTTC.

The CDR3 bases are TGCAGTGCTAGTACTAGCGGGGCCCTCTACAATGAGCAGTTCTTC. It specifies CSASTSGALYNEQFF. The rearrangement uses TRBV20-1 and TRBJ2-1, with TRBD2 matching over 10 bases. The germline CDR1 and CDR2 sequences are DFQATT and SNEGSKA (reference sequence). J was trimmed by 3 bases and V by 3 bases; bases with no gene match: 5. The CDR3 extends over 15 amino acids.

This chain uses TRBV6-1 with TRBJ1-2, with a possible D match to TRBD1 (6 bases). The CDR3 sequence is 14 residues long. Deletions cut 2 bases from V and 6 bases from J, with 13 bases between. CDR1 and CDR2 (germline): MNHNS, SASEGT. CDR3 nucleotides: TGTGCCAGCAGTGAATCATGGGGGCGGGATGGCTACACCTTC. It yields the protein CASSESWGRDGYTF.

The chain has TRBV7-2 and TRBJ2-3, with D uncertain. CDR1 and CDR2 from the germline V gene are SGHTA and FQGNSA. The CDR3 spans 15 residues. V was pared by 6 bases and J by 6 bases, with 19 bases between. The CDR3 loop reads CASRVSALERDTQYF. CDR3 in DNA: TGTGCCAGCAGGGTCTCCGCTCTTGAGAGGGATACGCAGTATTTT.

This chain links TRBV7-2 with TRBJ1-6; 8 bases align to TRBD1. Germline assignment: CDR1 SGHTA and CDR2 FQGNSA. With 5 bases clipped from V and 4 bases from J, the junction kept 10 bases outside the gene matches. CDR3 length: 17 amino acids. DNA for the CDR3: TGTGCCAGCAGCCTCTACCCGGGACAGGCTTATAATTCACCCCTCCACTTT. It encodes CASSLYPGQAYNSPLHF. Full variable domain (remainder filled in from reference TRBV7-2 and TRBJ1-6): GAGVSQSPSNKVTEKGKDVELRCDPISGHTALYWYRQSLGQGLEFLIYFQGNSAPDKSGLPSDRFSAERTGGSVSTLTIQRTQQEDSAVYLCASSLYPGQAYNSPLHFGNGTRLTVT.

The chain carries TRBV3-1 (or the pseudogene TRBV3-2) and TRBJ1-2; 7 positions match TRBD1. Germline V CDR1 and CDR2: LGHDT, YNNKEL (reference sequence). The CDR3 is 12 residues long. V was clipped by 5 bases and J by 5 bases; unmatched bases: 2. CDR3 sequence: CASSEGQYGYTF. The CDR3 bases are TGTGCCAGCAGCGAGGGACAGTATGGCTACACCTTC.

The J gene is TRBJ2-1, the V gene TRBV9; TRBD2 agrees at 11 bases. Germline V gives CDR1 SGDLS, CDR2 YYNGEE. Trimming took 0 bases from V and 3 from J; bases not matched to a gene: 2. CDR3 length: 16 residues. The CDR3 bases are TGTGCCAGCAGCGTAGGCCTAGCGGGGGGCTACAATGAGCAGTTCTTC. It is translated as CASSVGLAGGYNEQFF.

This chain connects TRBV4-3 to TRBJ1-1; D remains ambiguous. Germline lookup yields CDR1 LGHNA and CDR2 YSLEER. V lost 0 bases and J lost 5, with 10 bases in between. The CDR3 runs 14 residues. The CDR3 protein is CASSQDFGGTEAFF. The CDR3, as DNA: TGCGCCAGCAGCCAAGATTTCGGAGGGACTGAAGCTTTCTTT.

This rearrangement joins TRBV12-3 or TRBV12-4 to TRBJ2-7, with 7 positions matching TRBD2. The CDR3 totals 13 residues. The V and J ends lost 3 bases and 2 bases, in that order; junction bases with no gene match: 1. CDR3 residues: CASSLGGTYEQYF. In DNA form, the CDR3 reads TGTGCCAGCAGTTTGGGAGGGACCTACGAGCAGTACTTC.

V and J are TRBV6-1 and TRBJ2-7; 7 nucleotides agree with TRBD1. With 1 base clipped from V and 0 bases from J, the junction kept 0 bases outside the gene matches. The germline V gene has CDR1 MNHNS and CDR2 SASEGT. This CDR3 contains 14 residues. The CDR3: CASSEGDSSYEQYF. The DNA for the CDR3 is TGTGCCAGCAGTGAAGGGGACAGCTCCTACGAGCAGTACTTC.

The chain is built from TRBV6-5 and TRBJ2-1, with D hard to call. The V and J ends lost 5 bases and 4 bases respectively, with 6 bases between them. Germline CDR1 MNHEY, CDR2 SVGAGI. The CDR3 extends over 12 amino acids. CDR3 residues: CASSPEYNEQFF. As DNA, the CDR3 is TGTGCCAGCAGTCCGGAGTACAATGAGCAGTTCTTC.

The gene calls are TRBV18 and TRBJ2-7; TRBD1 aligns across 8 bases. After removal of 6 bases from V and 6 bases from J, the junction contained 10 bases not matched to a gene. This CDR3 contains 14 residues. In germline, CDR1 is KGHSH, CDR2 LQKENI. CDR3 sequence: CASSPDRVKGEQYF. DNA for the CDR3: TGTGCCAGCTCTCCGGACAGGGTGAAAGGCGAGCAGTACTTC.

The chain has TRBV9 and TRBJ2-1; D unclear. CDR1 is SGDLS and CDR2 is YYNGEE in the germline V gene. V was cut by 4 bases and J by 5 bases, with 10 bases left in between. This CDR3 is 13 amino acids long. The CDR3 nucleotides are TGTGCCAGCAGCTGGGCAGCAAACAATGAGCAGTTCTTC. Its translation is CASSWAANNEQFF.

The chain carries TRBV29-1 and TRBJ2-1; D is unresolved. The V gene's germline CDR1 is SQVTM and CDR2 ANQGSEA. Trimming shortened V by 7 bases and J by 10 bases, and 14 bases separated the two germline ends. The CDR3 length is 11 residues. CDR3 DNA sequence: TGCAGCGGGTCCCTAGAGAGGGAGCAGTTCTTC. It codes for CSGSLEREQFF.

The V call is TRBV5-1, the J call TRBJ1-1; 9 nucleotides line up with TRBD1. The CDR3 length is 14 residues. The germline CDR1 and CDR2 sequences are SGHRS and YFSETQ. V dropped 4 bases and J dropped 4; count of bases not matched to a gene: 5. CDR3: CASSLRTGATEAFF. The CDR3 DNA is TGCGCCAGCAGCCTCCGGACAGGGGCCACTGAAGCTTTCTTT.